The rows below give T cell receptor beta chains drawn from one sample of a study of blood T cells in healthy people across ages. TCRdb re-called the 5' RACE reads through MiXCR, storing one row per CDR3 protein. Of roughly 1,500,000 distinct CDR3 sequences in the sample, around 36% were seen once. Sequencing used blood. The receptor set was obtained from a woman in her twenties or thirties in good health. Each CDR3 is given with its conserved first and last residue. D genes are given only for firm matches. Clone size appears in some rows only: once, few, many, or a class for an expanded clone.

TRBJ2-5 - TRBV5-1 TRBD1 CASNLAPGGRETQYF TGCGCCAGCAACTTGGCCCCAGGGGGTCGGGAGACCCAGTACTTC
TRBJ2-1 - TRBV10-2 TRBD2 CASTGTSGSNEQFF TGCGCCAGCACTGGGACTAGCGGGAGCAATGAGCAGTTCTTC
TRBJ2-1 few TRBV2 - CASRHRDSPYNEQFF TGTGCCAGCAGGCATCGGGACTCACCCTACAATGAGCAGTTCTTC
TRBJ2-3 few TRBV2 - CASSNSPAEQYF TGTGCCAGCAGCAACAGTCCCGCGGAGCAGTATTTT
TRBJ2-7 - TRBV5-1 TRBD1 CASSFYPGGTGSEQYF TGCGCCAGCAGCTTCTATCCAGGAGGGACAGGGAGCGAGCAGTACTTC
TRBJ2-1 - TRBV27 - CAGSLGRSSEFF TGTGCCGGCAGTTTGGGCCGGAGTAGCGAGTTCTTC
TRBJ2-5 many TRBV29-1 - CSVEVGKETQYF TGCAGCGTTGAAGTAGGGAAAGAGACCCAGTACTTC
TRBJ2-7 - TRBV6-6 - CASSYSSGATYEQYF TGTGCCAGCAGTTACTCGTCAGGGGCCACCTACGAGCAGTACTTC
TRBJ2-7 - TRBV12-3/TRBV12-4 TRBD2 CAIRPDRDYGNYEQYF TGTGCCATCCGACCCGATAGGGACTACGGGAACTACGAGCAGTACTTC
TRBJ2-3 - TRBV2 TRBD1 CASRTGSTDTQYF TGTGCCAGCCGGACAGGGTCAACAGATACGCAGTATTTT
TRBJ2-5 - TRBV15 TRBD2 CATSRTPGTSMQTQYF TGTGCCACCAGCAGAACCCCCGGGACTAGCATGCAGACCCAGTACTTC
TRBJ2-3 - TRBV10-1 TRBD2 CASSESTLAGTDTQYF TGCGCCAGCAGTGAGTCGACCCTAGCGGGCACAGATACGCAGTATTTT
TRBJ2-5 - TRBV20-1 - CSAGGTDKSETQYF TGCAGTGCTGGAGGGACCGATAAATCAGAGACCCAGTACTTC
TRBJ2-5 few TRBV28 TRBD1 CASSSTGGVWETQYF TGTGCCAGCAGTTCGACAGGGGGCGTATGGGAGACCCAGTACTTC
TRBJ2-5 once TRBV3-1 TRBD2 CASSHLKRGTQETQYF TGTGCCAGCAGCCACCTCAAGCGGGGGACCCAAGAGACCCAGTACTTC
TRBJ1-2 - TRBV2 TRBD1 CASSAGGIQGGYTF TGTGCCAGCAGTGCAGGGGGGATTCAGGGTGGCTACACCTTC
TRBJ2-3 few TRBV7-2 - CASSFWARSTDTQYF TGTGCCAGCAGCTTCTGGGCCAGGAGCACAGATACGCAGTATTTT
TRBJ2-7 many TRBV5-8 TRBD2 CASSLASGKNPYEQYF TGTGCCAGCAGCTTGGCCAGCGGGAAGAACCCATACGAGCAGTACTTC
TRBJ1-5 - TRBV28 - CASTLGRQPQHF TGTGCCAGCACCCTGGGTAGGCAGCCCCAGCATTTT
TRBJ2-1 few TRBV9 TRBD1 CASSVEGQGNNEQFF TGTGCCAGCAGCGTAGAGGGACAGGGGAACAATGAGCAGTTCTTC
TRBJ1-2 few TRBV6-6 - CASSQLREGYGYTF TGTGCCAGCAGCCAACTCAGGGAAGGCTATGGCTACACCTTC
TRBJ2-7 - TRBV20-1 - CSAREVGGRLTSYEQYF TGCAGTGCTAGAGAGGTGGGGGGGCGACTGACCTCCTACGAGCAGTACTTC
TRBJ2-1 - TRBV20-1 TRBD2 CSPTLAGGYNEQFF TGCAGTCCGACACTAGCGGGGGGTTACAATGAGCAGTTCTTC